Below, 10 T cell receptor beta chains from the same sample are listed, as sequenced in a study of blood T cell repertoires in COVID-19. Profiling relied on immunoSEQ multiplex PCR, and the TCRdb table lists in-frame clones only, not all of them. The sample lists fewer than 250,000 clones, approximately 86% occurring once. Sequenced sample: peripheral blood. These receptors all stem from a human donor in a cohort sampled during active COVID-19.

The chain employs TRBV3-1 (or the pseudogene TRBV3-2) and TRBJ1-1; D is ambiguous. Germline V gene sequence: CDR1 LGHDT, CDR2 YNNKEL (reference sequence). V lost 1 base, J lost 5 bases, and 11 bases lay in between. There are 14 residues in the CDR3. The CDR3 sequence: CASSQVSGRTEAFF. In DNA, the CDR3 is TGTGCCAGCAGCCAAGTTTCGGGGAGGACTGAAGCTTTCTTT.

The chain has TRBV11-2 and TRBJ2-5; D perhaps matches TRBD2 (6 bases). CDR3 length: 13 amino acids. The V end lost 1 base, the J end lost 3 bases, and 6 bases lay between the germline ends. Per the germline V gene, CDR1 is SGHAT and CDR2 is FQNNGV. The CDR3 protein is CASSLGEEETQYF. The DNA for the CDR3 is TGTGCCAGCAGCTTAGGGGAGGAAGAGACCCAGTACTTC.

The V gene is TRBV6-5, the J gene TRBJ2-7; 12 bases map to TRBD2. The V gene end was trimmed by 6 bases and the J gene end by 2 bases; junction bases not matched to a gene: 5. The CDR3 runs to 15 residues. Germline V gene lookup returns CDR1 MNHEY and CDR2 SVGAGI. DNA of the CDR3: TGTGCCAGCAGACCCCTAGCGGGAGGGCCCTACGAGCAGTACTTC. The encoded protein is CASRPLAGGPYEQYF.

The J gene is TRBJ2-5, the V gene TRBV19; the D gene is possibly TRBD2 (5 bases). The CDR3 loop spans 15 amino acids. Germline lookup yields CDR1 LNHDA and CDR2 SQIVND (reference sequence). The V end lost 6 bases, the J end lost 1 base, and 15 bases lay between the germline ends. The CDR3 DNA is TGTGCCAGTAGCCCGAGGGCCCGAACCCAAGAGACCCAGTACTTC. It encodes CASSPRARTQETQYF.

This clone was counted once. The chain couples TRBV18 to TRBJ2-2; 14 positions agree with TRBD2. V lost 2 bases and J lost 1; bases outside the gene matches: 9. This CDR3 comprises 20 residues. Per germline, CDR1 KGHSH and CDR2 LQKENI. CDR3 DNA sequence: TGTGCCAGCTCACCAAGACTAGCGGGAGGGCCCAATAAGAACACCGGGGAGCTGTTTTTT. Translation gives CASSPRLAGGPNKNTGELFF.

This chain joins TRBV3-1 (or the pseudogene TRBV3-2) and TRBJ2-7, with TRBD2 identical over 9 bases. The V gene end was trimmed by 0 bases and the J gene end by 0 bases; junction bases not matched to a gene: 6. The CDR3 totals 17 residues. Germline CDR1 LGHDT, CDR2 YNNKEL (reference sequence). CDR3 region: CASSQDLLAGSSYEQYF. The CDR3, as DNA: TGTGCCAGCAGCCAAGATCTCCTAGCGGGAAGCTCCTACGAGCAGTACTTC.

This clone has only a few counts. The chain links TRBV6-6 to TRBJ1-6; D remains ambiguous. The CDR3 is made up of 14 amino acids. Trimming removed 2 bases from V and 10 bases from J, with 12 bases in between. Germline lookup yields CDR1 MNHNY and CDR2 SVGAGI (reference sequence). CDR3 nucleotide sequence: TGTGCCAGCAGTTACGAGGGAAGCGGATCACCCCTCCACTTT. Encoded protein: CASSYEGSGSPLHF.

The V gene is TRBV6-2 or TRBV6-3, the J gene TRBJ2-7; 7 nucleotides agree with TRBD2. V was pared by 6 bases and J by 3 bases, with 8 bases of the junction left unmatched. CDR3 size: 14 residues. The germline CDR1 and CDR2 sequences are MNHEY and SVGEGT. This chain's CDR3 is CASSPSGNLYEQYF. The CDR3 region has the DNA TGTGCCAGCAGCCCAAGCGGGAACCTCTACGAGCAGTACTTC.

V and J are TRBV5-1 and TRBJ2-5; the match to TRBD2 covers 11 bases. Germline CDR1 reads SGHRS; CDR2 reads YFSETQ. The CDR3 contains 14 residues. J was trimmed by 3 bases and V by 2 bases; bases with no gene match: 0. The CDR3 coding sequence is TGCGCCAGCAGCTTTAGCGGGAGGGAAGAGACCCAGTACTTC. Translating it yields CASSFSGREETQYF.

This CDR3 is CASSHLPPRGYTF. In DNA, the CDR3 is TGTGCCAGCAGCCATCTCCCCCCTAGGGGCTACACCTTC. The chain employs TRBV7-3 and TRBJ1-2, with unresolved D. The V end lost 5 bases, the J end lost 8 bases, and 15 bases lay between the germline ends. Per the germline V gene, CDR1 is SGHTA and CDR2 is FQGTGA. The CDR3 has 13 amino acids. The variable domain in full, completed from reference TRBV7-3 and TRBJ1-2, reads GAGVSQTPSNKVTEKGKYVELRCDPISGHTALYWYRQSLGQGPEFLIYFQGTGAADDSGLPNDRFFAVRPEGSVSTLKIQRTERGDSAVYLCASSHLPPRGYTFGSGTRLTVV.